These 29 T cell receptor beta chains originate from one sample sequenced in a study of T cell clonality in common variable immunodeficiency (dated by TCRdb to between 2014 and 2017). The library was generated by the immunoSEQ multiplex PCR assay. The table comes from immuneACCESS by way of TCRdb, which keeps in-frame sequences with V and J called. Part of the clones is missing from these tables; in studies checked, under half for an unresolved V gene and the rest for unknown reasons. For this sample, around 45,000 clones appear and none is a singleton. The ten largest account for 2.8% of the sample. The sequenced sample was peripheral blood mononuclear cells. The origin of the receptors is a person aged 18 to 75 in good health.

This clone was counted ten times or more. The DNA ends 3 residues before the CDR3 does, and the rest of the CDR3 is filled in from the germline J gene. V is TRBV5-1 and J is TRBJ1-6; D is possibly TRBD1 (6 bases). The CDR3 runs to 16 residues. V gave up 0 bases and J gave up 6 bases, with 13 bases separating them. In germline, CDR1 is SGHRS, CDR2 YFSETQ. CDR3 residues: CASSLDAGASNSPLHF. CDR3 DNA, as far as it was read: TGCGCCAGCAGCTTGGATGCGGGGGCCAGTAATTCACCC. Full variable domain (rest looked up from reference TRBV5-1 and TRBJ1-6): KAGVTQTPRYLIKTRGQQVTLSCSPISGHRSVSWYQQTPGQGLQFLFEYFSETQRNKGNFPGRFSGRQFSNSRSEMNVSTLELGDSALYLCASSLDAGASNSPLHFGNGTRLTVT.

There are many counts of this clone. The DNA ends 3 residues before the CDR3 does, and the rest of the CDR3 is filled in from the germline J gene. The rearrangement links TRBV20-1 to TRBJ2-7; D might be TRBD2 (7 bases). The CDR3 contains 15 residues. From germline, CDR1 is DFQATT and CDR2 SNEGSKA (reference sequence). The V gene lost 5 bases and the J gene lost 3 bases, with 20 bases spanning the gap. The sequenced CDR3 bases are TGCAGTGCTGCCTGGGGGGGCACCCAAATCTACGAG. Translated, it gives CSAAWGGTQIYE. Given in full, the CDR3 is CSAAWGGTQIYEQYF.

This clone was seen repeatedly, ten times or more. The read terminates 3 residues ahead of where the CDR3 ends, so the germline J gene completes it. The genes are TRBV7-6 and TRBJ2-2; 8 nucleotides align to TRBD2. The CDR3 loop spans 18 amino acids. Trimming took 2 bases from V and 0 from J; bases not matched to a gene: 8. The germline CDR1 and CDR2 sequences are SGHVS and FNYEAQ. CDR3 DNA, as far as it was read: TGTGCCAGCAGCTTACGTGGACTAGCAGAATCGAACACCGGGGAG. This encodes CASSLRGLAESNTGE. The entire CDR3 is CASSLRGLAESNTGELFF.

This clone was seen repeatedly, ten times or more. The CDR3 extends 3 residues past the end of the read, so its final part is completed from the germline J gene. J is TRBJ1-4 and V is TRBV7-9, with 7 nucleotides matching TRBD1. Looked up from germline, CDR1 is SEHNR and CDR2 is FQNEAQ (reference sequence). J was trimmed by 8 bases and V by 1 base; bases with no gene match: 4. The CDR3 totals 14 residues. CDR3 sequence: CASSLDRGGEKLFF. Incomplete CDR3 DNA: TGTGCCAGCAGCTTAGACAGGGGCGGGGAAAAA.

This clone was found many times. Read coverage stops 3 residues before the CDR3 terminus; the germline J gene supplies the remainder. This rearrangement joins TRBV4-1 to TRBJ1-5; perhaps TRBD1 as D (5 bases). This CDR3 is 16 amino acids long. With 1 base removed from V and 2 bases from J, the gap between germline ends came to 12 bases. The germline gives CDR1 MGHRA, CDR2 YSYEKL. The part of the CDR3 DNA that was read is TGCGCCAGCAGCCAAGCAATAGTAGGGGGCAATCAGCCC. This gives the protein CASSQAIVGGNQP. Given in full, the CDR3 is CASSQAIVGGNQPQHF.

This clone was recorded at least ten times. The CDR3 end falls 3 residues outside the read, so it is completed with the germline J gene. The chain is built from TRBV30 and TRBJ1-4; D may be TRBD1 (5 bases). V lost 5 bases and J lost 7, with 14 bases in between. Germline CDR1 and CDR2: GTSNPN and SVGIG (reference sequence). The CDR3 extends over 13 amino acids. The covered CDR3 bases are TGTGCCTGGGCACAGTTAAGGGGTGAAAAA. This encodes CAWAQLRGEK. The whole CDR3 region reads CAWAQLRGEKLFF.

This clone was seen repeatedly, ten times or more. The missing CDR3 end, 3 residues past where the read stops, is filled in from the germline J gene. This sequence joins TRBV6-1 and TRBJ2-7, with 8 bases that match TRBD2. Germline values: CDR1 MNHNS, CDR2 SASEGT. V dropped 2 bases and J dropped 2; count of bases not matched to a gene: 5. CDR3 length equals 15 residues. The CDR3 here is CASSEYSGSTYEQYF. The DNA read from the CDR3 is TGTGCCAGCAGTGAATACAGCGGGAGTACCTACGAG.

In this sample, this clone turned up many times. The CDR3 bases that were read are TGTGCCAGCAGTTTAGAGGGACTAGCGGGAGGTGAG. Translated, it gives CASSLEGLAGGE. The complete CDR3 protein is CASSLEGLAGGEQFF. This chain uses TRBV12-3 or TRBV12-4 with TRBJ2-1, with 15 bases fitting TRBD2. The CDR3 end is not reached by the read, which stops 3 residues before it; the germline J gene fills it in. The CDR3 is made up of 15 amino acids. The junction had 1 base not matched to a gene; V was cut back by 1 base and J by 9 bases.

This clone was found many times. The read comes to an end 3 residues before the CDR3 does, leaving the germline J gene to fill in the end. The chain joins TRBV12-3 or TRBV12-4 to TRBJ2-7; 10 bases align to TRBD1. V dropped 5 bases and J dropped 4; count of bases not matched to a gene: 14. CDR3 size: 17 residues. The CDR3: CASSESFRDRGTYEQYF. CDR3 DNA (partial): TGTGCCAGCAGTGAATCCTTCCGGGACAGGGGTACTTACGAG.

Ten or more counts support this clone. The CDR3 goes on 3 residues after the read ends, and that part is filled in from the germline J gene. The V and J genes are TRBV20-1 and TRBJ1-5; no reliable D call. This CDR3 has 15 residues. Germline V gives CDR1 DFQATT, CDR2 SNEGSKA (reference sequence). V shed 6 bases and J shed 0 bases, with 15 bases lying between them. The sequenced CDR3 bases are TGCAGTGCAACAAAGGCTCCGAATAGCAATCAGCCC. Protein sequence: CSATKAPNSNQP. The full CDR3 protein is CSATKAPNSNQPQHF.

At least ten counts were recorded for this clone. Sequencing ends 3 residues short of the CDR3 end; the germline J gene provides the rest. The gene calls are TRBV5-6 and TRBJ2-6, with D possibly matching TRBD1 (6 bases). Germline V gives CDR1 SGHDT, CDR2 YYEEEE. V lost 7 bases to trimming and J lost 0 bases, with 11 bases between them. This CDR3 has 15 amino acids. CDR3 DNA (partial): TGTGCCAGCGGACAGATGACCTCTGGGGCCAACGTC. Its translation: CASGQMTSGANV. The entire CDR3 reads CASGQMTSGANVLTF.

This clone was seen ten or more times. The read comes to an end 3 residues before the CDR3 does, leaving the germline J gene to fill in the end. The J gene is TRBJ1-6, the V gene TRBV7-3, with 7 bases lining up with TRBD1. V shed 4 bases, J shed 8 bases, and the junction held 8 bases outside the gene matches. The germline gives CDR1 SGHTA, CDR2 FQGTGA. CDR3 length: 15 residues. The CDR3 loop reads CASSSHRGLDSPLHF. Partial CDR3 DNA: TGTGCCAGCAGCTCCCACAGGGGTTTAGATTCACCC.

This clone was counted only a few times. The CDR3 is cut off 3 residues early in the read; its end comes from the germline J gene. The chain uses TRBV5-1 and TRBJ1-3; no clear D gene. V was shortened by 2 bases and J by 4 bases, with 13 bases between the two germline ends. Germline V gene data show CDR1 as SGHRS and CDR2 as YFSETQ. CDR3 length: 15 amino acids. The chain's CDR3 is CASSFSSGVGNTIYF. Partial CDR3 DNA: TGCGCCAGCAGCTTCTCCTCCGGGGTAGGAAACACC.

This clone was counted at least ten times. The read gets to within 3 residues of the CDR3 end, and the germline J gene fills in the rest. V and J are TRBV19 and TRBJ2-7, with a weak D call TRBD1 (6 bases). Trimming stripped 3 bases from V and 2 bases from J, with 11 bases between. The CDR3 length is 14 residues. In germline, CDR1 is LNHDA, CDR2 SQIVND (reference sequence). The DNA read from the CDR3 is TGTGCCAGTAGTATTGGGGGCGGAACCTACGAG. This codes for CASSIGGGTYE. The entire CDR3 reads CASSIGGGTYEQYF.

In its sample, this clone was seen a few times. The read terminates 3 residues before the CDR3 end, so the remaining end is supplied by the germline J gene. The chain has TRBV27 and TRBJ2-7, with 8 positions matching TRBD1. The CDR3 loop spans 16 amino acids. The V gene end was trimmed by 6 bases and the J gene end by 5 bases; junction bases not matched to a gene: 15. Per germline, CDR1 MNHEY and CDR2 SMNVEV (reference sequence). CDR3 sequence: CASSQTTQGARNEQYF. The sequenced part of the CDR3 DNA is TGTGCCAGCAGCCAAACAACCCAGGGGGCAAGAAACGAG.

Note on this clone: Sequencing ends 3 residues short of the CDR3 end; the germline J gene provides the rest. The gene calls are TRBV7-9 and TRBJ2-2; TRBD1 is a possible D gene (6 bases). Germline values: CDR1 SEHNR, CDR2 FQNEAQ (reference sequence). With 1 base removed from V and 6 bases from J, the gap between germline ends came to 12 bases. The CDR3 runs to 15 residues. CDR3 sequence: CASSLVAGAAGELFF. The sequenced CDR3 bases are TGTGCCAGCAGCTTAGTAGCAGGGGCGGCCGGGGAG.

In its sample, this clone was seen many times. The CDR3 end lies 3 residues beyond the end of the read and is filled in from the germline J gene. This chain links TRBV7-6 with TRBJ2-2; 7 positions agree with TRBD1. This CDR3 is 16 amino acids long. The junction had 11 bases not matched to a gene; V was cut back by 1 base and J by 9 bases. From germline, CDR1 is SGHVS and CDR2 FNYEAQ. CDR3 bases read: TGTGCCAGCAGCTTAGGAGAGCGACAGGGAGATCGGGAG. Amino acid sequence: CASSLGERQGDRE. The whole CDR3 sequence reads CASSLGERQGDRELFF.

This clone was seen ten or more times. The read terminates 3 residues before the CDR3 end, so the remaining end is supplied by the germline J gene. V gene TRBV29-1 combines with J gene TRBJ2-7; 8 bases fit TRBD2. This CDR3 region has 14 residues. Trimming took 4 bases from V and 2 from J; bases not matched to a gene: 7. Germline assignment: CDR1 SQVTM and CDR2 ANQGSEA. The DNA read from the CDR3 is TGCAGCGTTGCCCAATTAGCGGGGCCCTACGAG. As protein: CSVAQLAGPYE. The whole CDR3 protein is CSVAQLAGPYEQYF.

The table lists this clone with many counts. The read ends 3 residues shy of where the CDR3 ends; the end is completed using the germline J gene. V and J are TRBV4-1 and TRBJ2-6; 8 bases agree with TRBD1. V lost 1 base and J lost 1; bases outside the gene matches: 6. This CDR3 is 18 amino acids long. CDR1 and CDR2 (germline): MGHRA, YSYEKL. The CDR3 DNA, read in part, is TGCGCCAGCAGCCAAGTGGACAGGGTCGAATCTGGGGCCAACGTC. It is translated as CASSQVDRVESGANV. The full CDR3 protein reads CASSQVDRVESGANVLTF.

This clone was detected many times. The missing CDR3 end, 3 residues past where the read stops, is filled in from the germline J gene. The rearrangement uses TRBV7-6 and TRBJ2-2; TRBD1 aligns across 11 bases. CDR1 and CDR2 from the germline V gene are SGHVS and FNYEAQ. This CDR3 has 14 residues. The J segment lost 7 bases and the V segment lost 5 bases, leaving 3 bases of the junction unmatched. The CDR3 spells CASSAGQGVGELFF. The sequenced CDR3 bases are TGTGCCAGCAGCGCGGGACAGGGGGTCGGGGAG.

In this sample, this clone turned up a few times. The read stops 3 residues short of the end of the CDR3; the missing end is completed from the germline J gene. The chain employs TRBV18 and TRBJ2-7; the match to TRBD1 covers 7 bases. CDR1 and CDR2 (germline): KGHSH, LQKENI. The CDR3 totals 16 residues. Trimming cost V 6 bases and J 2 bases; bases outside gene matches: 13. CDR3 sequence: CASSTNGARGTYEQYF. CDR3 bases read: TGTGCCAGCTCGACCAACGGGGCCAGGGGGACCTACGAG.

Ten or more counts support this clone. The read terminates 3 residues ahead of where the CDR3 ends, so the germline J gene completes it. The chain employs TRBV19 and TRBJ2-2, with 7 bases lining up with TRBD2. V lost 7 bases and J lost 4; bases outside the gene matches: 18. CDR3 size: 18 residues. In germline, CDR1 is LNHDA, CDR2 SQIVND (reference sequence). CDR3 region: CASMGSPRGGPLTGELFF. The sequenced CDR3 bases are TGTGCCAGTATGGGTTCTCCCCGGGGAGGGCCCCTCACCGGGGAG.

The sample holds many counts of this clone. The read finishes 3 residues shy of the CDR3 end, and the germline J gene is used to complete it. The V call is TRBV5-1, the J call TRBJ2-1; 12 nucleotides align to TRBD2. Germline V gene sequence: CDR1 SGHRS, CDR2 YFSETQ. CDR3 length: 15 residues. V shed 4 bases, J shed 7 bases, and the junction held 6 bases outside the gene matches. The part of the CDR3 DNA that was read is TGCGCCAGCAGCCGCCGACTAGCGGGAGCGAATGAG. Translated: CASSRRLAGANE. The full CDR3 sequence reads CASSRRLAGANEQFF.

This clone came up a few times. CDR3 bases read: TGTGCCTGGAGTGTAAAGGAACTAACAGGGAAGAGGGCGACC. Translating gives CAWSVKELTGKRAT. The entire CDR3 protein is CAWSVKELTGKRATQYF. The chain carries TRBV30 and TRBJ2-5, with D tentatively TRBD1 (6 bases). Read sequence stops 3 residues before the CDR3 end, and the germline J gene provides the missing end. Trimming stripped 0 bases from V and 7 bases from J, with 24 bases between. Germline-derived CDR1 and CDR2 are GTSNPN and SVGIG (reference sequence). This CDR3 comprises 17 residues.

A few counts support this clone. Read data end 3 residues before the CDR3 end; the end is taken from the germline J gene. V gene TRBV7-9 combines with J gene TRBJ1-6; maybe TRBD1 (6 bases). Germline V gene lookup returns CDR1 SEHNR and CDR2 FQNEAQ (reference sequence). This CDR3 spans 12 amino acids. The sequenced CDR3 bases are TGTGCGGGCGGCAGGGGTACTTCACCC. Translating gives CAGGRGTSP. Given in full, the CDR3 is CAGGRGTSPLHF.

This clone has a count of ten or more. The CDR3 DNA, read in part, is TGTGCCAGCAGTGAAACCCCGACAGGGGAAGGTTATGGC. Translated, it gives CASSETPTGEGYG. The whole CDR3 protein is CASSETPTGEGYGYTF. This chain connects TRBV6-1 to TRBJ1-2; 8 nucleotides line up with TRBD1. The read gets to within 3 residues of the CDR3 end, and the germline J gene fills in the rest. The germline CDR1 and CDR2 sequences are MNHNS and SASEGT. The ends lost 2 bases at V and 5 bases at J; junction bases unmatched: 10. This CDR3 contains 16 residues.

This clone was detected ten times or more. The sequenced fragment ends 3 residues before the CDR3 boundary, so the rest is inferred from the germline J gene. This sequence joins TRBV12-3 or TRBV12-4 and TRBJ2-2, with 11 bases matching TRBD1. V trimming: 5 bases; J trimming: 6 bases; junction bases outside the gene matches: 8. CDR3 size: 16 residues. The sequenced CDR3 bases are TGTGCCAGCAGTCCTTGGACAGGGGGCTTTTCCGGGGAG. It yields the protein CASSPWTGGFSGE. The complete CDR3 protein is CASSPWTGGFSGELFF.

This clone was counted ten times or more. The sequence runs out 3 residues before the end of the CDR3; the remainder is reconstructed from the germline J gene. The chain carries TRBV4-1 and TRBJ1-1; D is unclear. Germline lookup yields CDR1 MGHRA and CDR2 YSYEKL. There are 15 residues in the CDR3. V gave up 0 bases and J gave up 3 bases, with 11 bases separating them. CDR3 protein: CASSQDGQYYTEAFF. The sequenced part of the CDR3 DNA is TGCGCCAGCAGCCAAGATGGGCAGTACTACACTGAA.

A word on this clone: The CDR3 extends 3 residues past the end of the read, so its final part is completed from the germline J gene. The V gene is TRBV11-2, the J gene TRBJ2-7, with D perhaps matching TRBD1 (5 bases). The germline gives CDR1 SGHAT, CDR2 FQNNGV. The V and J ends lost 3 bases and 2 bases respectively, with 11 bases between them. The CDR3 has 14 amino acids. The sequenced CDR3 bases are TGTGCCAGCAGCTTCTCGACAGCTACCTACGAG. Amino acid sequence: CASSFSTATYE. The entire CDR3 is CASSFSTATYEQYF.